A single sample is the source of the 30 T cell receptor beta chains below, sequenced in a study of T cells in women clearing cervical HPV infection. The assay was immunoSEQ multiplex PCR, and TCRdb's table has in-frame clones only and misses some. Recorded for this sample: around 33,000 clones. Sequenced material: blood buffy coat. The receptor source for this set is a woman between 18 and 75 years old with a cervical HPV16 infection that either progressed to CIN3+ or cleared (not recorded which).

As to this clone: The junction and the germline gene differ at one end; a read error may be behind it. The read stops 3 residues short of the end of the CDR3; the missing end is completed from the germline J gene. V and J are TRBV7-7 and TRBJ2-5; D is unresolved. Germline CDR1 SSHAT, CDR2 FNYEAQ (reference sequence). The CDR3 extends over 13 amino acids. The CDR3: CASSQPQEETQYF. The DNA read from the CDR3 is TGTGCTAGCAGCCAACCGCAGGAGGAGACC.

The part of the CDR3 DNA that was read is TGTGCCAGCAGTTTACGCAATGAG. It translates to CASSLRNE. The whole CDR3 sequence reads CASSLRNEQFF. The chain is built from TRBV28 and TRBJ2-1; D gene ambiguous. The read ends 3 residues shy of where the CDR3 ends; the end is completed using the germline J gene. The V gene lost 2 bases and the J gene lost 6 bases, with 2 bases spanning the gap. This CDR3 comprises 11 residues. The germline V gene encodes CDR1 MDHEN and CDR2 SYDVKM.

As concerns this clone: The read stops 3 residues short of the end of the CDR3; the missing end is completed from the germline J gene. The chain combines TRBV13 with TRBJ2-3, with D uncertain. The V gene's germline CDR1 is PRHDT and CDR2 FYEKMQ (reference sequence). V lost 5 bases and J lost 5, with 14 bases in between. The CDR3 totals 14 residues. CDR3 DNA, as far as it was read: TGTGCCAGCAGCGTAAAACCCTTTAGAGATACG. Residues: CASSVKPFRDT. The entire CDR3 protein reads CASSVKPFRDTQYF. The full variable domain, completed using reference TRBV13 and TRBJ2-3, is AAGVIQSPRHLIKEKRETATLKCYPIPRHDTVYWYQQGPGQDPQFLISFYEKMQSDKGSIPDRFSAQQFSDYHSELNMSSLELGDSALYFCASSVKPFRDTQYFGPGTRLTVL.

Incomplete CDR3 DNA: TGTGCCAGCAGCCTGACAAGCTCTGGAAACACC. This translates into CASSLTSSGNT. The entire CDR3 sequence reads CASSLTSSGNTIYF. The chain recombines TRBV7-6 with TRBJ1-3; no clear D gene. The CDR3 goes on 3 residues after the read ends, and that part is filled in from the germline J gene. V lost 5 bases, J lost 0 bases, and 8 bases lay in between. Germline loops: CDR1 SGHVS, CDR2 FNYEAQ. This CDR3 contains 14 residues.

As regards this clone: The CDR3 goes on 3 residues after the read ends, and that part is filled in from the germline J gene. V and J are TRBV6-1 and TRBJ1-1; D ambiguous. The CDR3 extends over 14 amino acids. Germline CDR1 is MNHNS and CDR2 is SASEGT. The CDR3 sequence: CASSEGAEGPKAFF. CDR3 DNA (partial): TGTGCCAGCAGTGAAGGTGCAGAGGGCCCGAAG.

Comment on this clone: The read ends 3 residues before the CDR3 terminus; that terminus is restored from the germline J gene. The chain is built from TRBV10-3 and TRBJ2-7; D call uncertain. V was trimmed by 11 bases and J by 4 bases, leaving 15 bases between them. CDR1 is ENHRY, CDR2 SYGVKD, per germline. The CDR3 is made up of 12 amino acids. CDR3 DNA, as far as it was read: TGTGCCGTAGGAGACGCGGTTTACGAG. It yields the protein CAVGDAVYE. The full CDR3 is CAVGDAVYEQYF.

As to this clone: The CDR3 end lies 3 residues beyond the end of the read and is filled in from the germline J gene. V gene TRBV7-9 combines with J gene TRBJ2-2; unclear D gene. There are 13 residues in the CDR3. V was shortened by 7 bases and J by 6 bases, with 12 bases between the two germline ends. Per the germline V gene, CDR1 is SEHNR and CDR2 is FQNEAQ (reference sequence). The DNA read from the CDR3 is TGTGCCAGCACCCCCCCCTTGTCCGGGGAG. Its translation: CASTPPLSGE. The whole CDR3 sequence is CASTPPLSGELFF.

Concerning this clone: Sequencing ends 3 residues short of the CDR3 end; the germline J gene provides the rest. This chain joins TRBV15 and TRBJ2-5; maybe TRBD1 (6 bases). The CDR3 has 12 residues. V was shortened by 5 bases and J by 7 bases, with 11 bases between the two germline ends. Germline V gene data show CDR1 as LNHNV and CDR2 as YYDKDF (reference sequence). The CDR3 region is CATSGTGRTQYF. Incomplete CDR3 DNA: TGTGCCACCAGCGGAACAGGGCGGACC.

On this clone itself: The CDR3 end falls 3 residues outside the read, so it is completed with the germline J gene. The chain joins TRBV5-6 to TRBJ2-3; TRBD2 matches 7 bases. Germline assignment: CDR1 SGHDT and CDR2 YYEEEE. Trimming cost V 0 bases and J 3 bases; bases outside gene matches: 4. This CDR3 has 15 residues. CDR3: CASSLASGFTDTQYF. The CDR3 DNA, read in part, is TGTGCCAGCAGCTTGGCTAGCGGATTTACAGATACG.

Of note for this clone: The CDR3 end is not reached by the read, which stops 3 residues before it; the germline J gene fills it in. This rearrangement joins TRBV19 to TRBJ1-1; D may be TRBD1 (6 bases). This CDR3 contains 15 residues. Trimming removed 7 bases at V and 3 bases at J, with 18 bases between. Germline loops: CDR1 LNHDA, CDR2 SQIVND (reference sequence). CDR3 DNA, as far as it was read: TGTGCCAGTACCACCCCGACAGGCTGGGACACTGAA. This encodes CASTTPTGWDTE. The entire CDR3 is CASTTPTGWDTEAFF. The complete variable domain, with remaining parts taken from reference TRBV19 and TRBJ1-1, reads DGGITQSPKYLFRKEGQNVTLSCEQNLNHDAMYWYRQDPGQGLRLIYYSQIVNDFQKGDIAEGYSVSREKKESFPLTVTSAQKNPTAFYLCASTTPTGWDTEAFFGQGTRLTVV.

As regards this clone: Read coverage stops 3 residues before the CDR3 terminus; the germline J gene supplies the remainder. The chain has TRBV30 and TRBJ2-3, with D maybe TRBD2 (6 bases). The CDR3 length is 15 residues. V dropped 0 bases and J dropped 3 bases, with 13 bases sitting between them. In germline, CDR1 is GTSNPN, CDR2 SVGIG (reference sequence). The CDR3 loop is CAWSVWASATDTQYF. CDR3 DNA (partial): TGTGCCTGGAGTGTATGGGCTAGCGCAACAGATACG.

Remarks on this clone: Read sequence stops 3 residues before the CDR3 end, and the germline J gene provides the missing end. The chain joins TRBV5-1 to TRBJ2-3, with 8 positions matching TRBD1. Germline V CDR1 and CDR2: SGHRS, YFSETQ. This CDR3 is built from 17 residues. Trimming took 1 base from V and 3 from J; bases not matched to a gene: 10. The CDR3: CASSLPPDRGRTDTQYF. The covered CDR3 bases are TGCGCCAGCAGCTTGCCCCCCGACAGGGGTAGGACAGATACG.

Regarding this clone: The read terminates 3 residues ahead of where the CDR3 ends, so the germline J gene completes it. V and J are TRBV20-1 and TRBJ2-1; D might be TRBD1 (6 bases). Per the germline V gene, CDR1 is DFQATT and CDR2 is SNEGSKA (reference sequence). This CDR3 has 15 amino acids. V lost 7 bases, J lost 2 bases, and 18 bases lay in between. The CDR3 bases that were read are TGCAGTGGCATGCCCGGGACATCGCCCTACAATGAG. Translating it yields CSGMPGTSPYNE. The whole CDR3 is CSGMPGTSPYNEQFF.

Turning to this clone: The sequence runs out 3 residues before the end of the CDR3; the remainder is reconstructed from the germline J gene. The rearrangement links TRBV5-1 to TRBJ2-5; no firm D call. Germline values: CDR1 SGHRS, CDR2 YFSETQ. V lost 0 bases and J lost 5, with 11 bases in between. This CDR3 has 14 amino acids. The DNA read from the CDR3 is TGCGCCAGCAGCTTGGGGGTCGTCGGGGAGACC. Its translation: CASSLGVVGET. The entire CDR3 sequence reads CASSLGVVGETQYF.

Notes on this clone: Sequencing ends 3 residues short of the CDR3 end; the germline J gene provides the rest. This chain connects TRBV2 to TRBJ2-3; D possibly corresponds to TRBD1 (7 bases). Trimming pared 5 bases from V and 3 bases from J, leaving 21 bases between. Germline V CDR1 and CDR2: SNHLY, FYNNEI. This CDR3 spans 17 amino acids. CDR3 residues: CASSMGGGRGATDTQYF. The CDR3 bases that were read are TGTGCCAGCAGTATGGGTGGCGGCAGGGGGGCTACAGATACG.

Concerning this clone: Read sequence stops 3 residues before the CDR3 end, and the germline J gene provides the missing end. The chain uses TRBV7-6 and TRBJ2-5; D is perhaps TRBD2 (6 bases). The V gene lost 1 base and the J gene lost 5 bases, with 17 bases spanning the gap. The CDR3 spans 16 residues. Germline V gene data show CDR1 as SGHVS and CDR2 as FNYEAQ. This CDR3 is CASSLDWRGVRETQYF. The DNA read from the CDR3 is TGTGCCAGCAGCTTAGATTGGCGGGGCGTCCGGGAGACC. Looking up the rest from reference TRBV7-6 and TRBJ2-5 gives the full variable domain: GAGVSQSPRYKVTKRGQDVALRCDPISGHVSLYWYRQALGQGPEFLTYFNYEAQQDKSGLPNDRFSAERPEGSISTLTIQRTEQRDSAMYRCASSLDWRGVRETQYFGPGTRLLVL.

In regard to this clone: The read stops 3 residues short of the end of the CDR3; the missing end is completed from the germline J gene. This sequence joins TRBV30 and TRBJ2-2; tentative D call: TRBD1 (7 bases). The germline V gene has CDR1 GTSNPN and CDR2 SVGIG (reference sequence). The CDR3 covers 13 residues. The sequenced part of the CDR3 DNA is TGTGCCTGGAGTAGCCAGGGGGGTGAAAAG. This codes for CAWSSQGGEK. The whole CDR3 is CAWSSQGGEKLFF.

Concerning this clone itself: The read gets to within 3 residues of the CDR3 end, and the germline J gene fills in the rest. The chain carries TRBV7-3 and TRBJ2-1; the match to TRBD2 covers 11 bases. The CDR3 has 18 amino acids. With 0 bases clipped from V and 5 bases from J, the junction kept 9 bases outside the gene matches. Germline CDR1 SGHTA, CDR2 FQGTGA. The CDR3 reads CASSLTSRGTSGHNEQFF. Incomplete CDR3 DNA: TGTGCCAGCAGCTTAACGTCAAGAGGGACTAGCGGACACAATGAG. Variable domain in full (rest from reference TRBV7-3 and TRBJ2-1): GAGVSQTPSNKVTEKGKYVELRCDPISGHTALYWYRQSLGQGPEFLIYFQGTGAADDSGLPNDRFFAVRPEGSVSTLKIQRTERGDSAVYLCASSLTSRGTSGHNEQFFGPGTRLTVL.

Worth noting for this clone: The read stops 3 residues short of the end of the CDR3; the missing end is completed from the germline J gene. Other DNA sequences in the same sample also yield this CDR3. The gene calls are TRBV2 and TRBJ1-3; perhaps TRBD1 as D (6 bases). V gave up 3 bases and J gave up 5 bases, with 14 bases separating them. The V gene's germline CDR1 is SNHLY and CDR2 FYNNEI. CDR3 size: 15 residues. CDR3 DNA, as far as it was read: TGTGCCAGCAGTGATTCGGGGGGGCCTAGAAACACC. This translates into CASSDSGGPRNT. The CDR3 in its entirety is CASSDSGGPRNTIYF.

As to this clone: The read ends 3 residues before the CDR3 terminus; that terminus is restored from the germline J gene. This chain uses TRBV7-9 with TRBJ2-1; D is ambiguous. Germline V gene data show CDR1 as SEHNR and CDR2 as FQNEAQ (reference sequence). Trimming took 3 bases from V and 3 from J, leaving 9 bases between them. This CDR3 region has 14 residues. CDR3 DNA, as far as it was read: TGTGCCAGCAGCTTGTCGCCAGTCTACAATGAG. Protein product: CASSLSPVYNE. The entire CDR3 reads CASSLSPVYNEQFF.

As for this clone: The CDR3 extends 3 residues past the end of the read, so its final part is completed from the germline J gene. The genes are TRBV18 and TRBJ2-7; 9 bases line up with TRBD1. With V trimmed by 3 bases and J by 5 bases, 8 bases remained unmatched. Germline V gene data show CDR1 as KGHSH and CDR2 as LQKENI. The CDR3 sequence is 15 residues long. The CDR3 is CASSPLGQGTNEQYF. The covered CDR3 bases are TGTGCCAGCTCACCCTTGGGACAGGGTACGAACGAG.

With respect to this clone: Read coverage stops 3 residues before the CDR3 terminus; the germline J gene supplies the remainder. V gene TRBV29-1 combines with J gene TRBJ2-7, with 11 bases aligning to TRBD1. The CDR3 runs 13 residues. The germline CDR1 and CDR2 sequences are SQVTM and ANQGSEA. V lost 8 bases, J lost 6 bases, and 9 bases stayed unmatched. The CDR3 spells CSFSGTGGSEQYF. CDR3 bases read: TGCAGCTTTTCCGGGACAGGGGGTTCCGAG.

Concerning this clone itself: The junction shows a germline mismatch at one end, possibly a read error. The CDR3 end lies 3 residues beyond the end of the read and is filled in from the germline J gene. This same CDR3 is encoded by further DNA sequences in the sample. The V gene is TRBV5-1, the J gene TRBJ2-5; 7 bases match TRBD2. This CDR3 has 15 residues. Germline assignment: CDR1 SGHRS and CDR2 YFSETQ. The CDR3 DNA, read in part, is TGCGCCAGCAGTTACCGAGCGGGACTACAAGAAACC. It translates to CASSYRAGLQET. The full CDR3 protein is CASSYRAGLQETQYF.

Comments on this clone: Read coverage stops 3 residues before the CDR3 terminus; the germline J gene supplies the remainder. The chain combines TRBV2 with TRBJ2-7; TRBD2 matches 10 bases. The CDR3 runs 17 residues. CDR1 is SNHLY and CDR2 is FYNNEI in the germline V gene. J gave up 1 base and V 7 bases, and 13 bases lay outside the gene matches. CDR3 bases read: TGTGCCAGCACCGACGGACTAGCGGTCTTTCGATCCTACGAG. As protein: CASTDGLAVFRSYE. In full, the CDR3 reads CASTDGLAVFRSYEQYF.

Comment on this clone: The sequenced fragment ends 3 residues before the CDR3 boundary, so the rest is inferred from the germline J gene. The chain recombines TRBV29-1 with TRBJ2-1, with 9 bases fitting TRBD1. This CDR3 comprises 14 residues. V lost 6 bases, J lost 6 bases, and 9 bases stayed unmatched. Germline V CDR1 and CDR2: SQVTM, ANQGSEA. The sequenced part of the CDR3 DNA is TGCAGCGTGACAGGGGGGACCGCCGCCAATGAG. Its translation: CSVTGGTAANE. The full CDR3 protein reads CSVTGGTAANEQFF.

CDR3 DNA, as far as it was read: TGTGCCAGCAGACTTAGCGGGGCCCCCTACGAG. It yields the protein CASRLSGAPYE. The CDR3 reads in full as CASRLSGAPYEQYF. The chain recombines TRBV12-3 or TRBV12-4 with TRBJ2-7; 8 bases are shared with TRBD2. With the read ending 3 residues before the CDR3 end, the germline J gene is used to fill in that end. This CDR3 region has 14 residues. Trimming cost V 6 bases and J 2 bases; bases outside gene matches: 6.

CDR3 region: CAWSVDPSGQYF. The covered CDR3 bases are TGTGCCTGGAGTGTAGATCCGTCGGGT. The rearrangement links TRBV30 to TRBJ2-4; D unclear. Read coverage stops 3 residues before the CDR3 terminus; the germline J gene supplies the remainder. The CDR3 is 12 amino acids. In germline, CDR1 is GTSNPN, CDR2 SVGIG (reference sequence).

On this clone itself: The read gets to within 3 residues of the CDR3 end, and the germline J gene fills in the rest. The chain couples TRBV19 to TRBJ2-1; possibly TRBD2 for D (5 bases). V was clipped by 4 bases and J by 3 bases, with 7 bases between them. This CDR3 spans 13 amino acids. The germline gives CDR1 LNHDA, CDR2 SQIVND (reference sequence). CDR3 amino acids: CASSTGLYNEQFF. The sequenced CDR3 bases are TGTGCCAGTAGTACCGGACTCTACAATGAG.

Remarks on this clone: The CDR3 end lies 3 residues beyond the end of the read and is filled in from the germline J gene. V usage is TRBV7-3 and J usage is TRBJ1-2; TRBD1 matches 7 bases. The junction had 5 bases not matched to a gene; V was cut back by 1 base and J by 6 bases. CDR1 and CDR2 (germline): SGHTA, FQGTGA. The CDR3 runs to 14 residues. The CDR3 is CASSLNPQGDGYTF. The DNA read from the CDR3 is TGTGCCAGCAGCTTAAATCCCCAGGGGGATGGC.

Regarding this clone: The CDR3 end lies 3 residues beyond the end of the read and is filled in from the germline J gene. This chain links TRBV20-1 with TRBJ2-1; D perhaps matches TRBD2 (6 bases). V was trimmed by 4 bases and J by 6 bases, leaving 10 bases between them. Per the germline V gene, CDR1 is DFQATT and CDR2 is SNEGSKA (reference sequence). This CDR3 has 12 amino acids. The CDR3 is CSATGTLNEQFF. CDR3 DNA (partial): TGCAGTGCTACCGGGACTCTCAATGAG.